This TCR beta chain comes out of a study of T cell clones after liver transplantation. Study information: In this trial, immunosuppression withdrawal was attempted within 2 years of liver transplant. Three of the eight recipients were HCV-positive; the rest had non-autoimmune, non-viral transplant indications. Blood was drawn pre-transplant, before withdrawal, and after full or failed withdrawal. General study points: In a couple of subjects, few donor cells limited the measurable donor-reactive repertoire.

A note on this clone: Its antigen is still unknown.

TCRdb's table, derived via immunoSEQ multiplex PCR, lists solely in-frame clones and lacks some. The sample includes 40,000 to 55,000 clones, about 86% seen only once; the top ten take 2% to 2.5%. Here the sequenced sample was CD4+ T cells from blood, taken 24 months after liver transplant. The receptor was isolated from a human patient who received a liver transplant. Some T cells may be graft donor cells.

The CDR3, as DNA: TGTGCCAGCTCACCAAAGGGACAGATGGCCGCTTCACCCCTCCACTTT. Amino acids: CASSPKGQMAASPLHF. J is TRBJ1-6 and V is TRBV18; 7 nucleotides line up with TRBD1. Germline lookup yields CDR1 KGHSH and CDR2 LQKENI. The J segment lost 9 bases and the V segment lost 2 bases, leaving 10 bases of the junction unmatched. This CDR3 spans 16 amino acids.